This T cell receptor (beta chain) appears in the sequencing data of a study of blood T cells in healthy people across ages. The CDR3 is 15 residues long. Germline CDR1 MNHEY, CDR2 SMNVEV (reference sequence). Trimming took off 0 bases at V and 7 bases at J, with 14 bases between the two ends. This clonotype was seen repeatedly, ten times or more. Its cognate antigen is unknown. Findings and limits, study-wide: Roughly linear age-related decline in beta diversity appeared, significant by age around 42.

Primers used in a second PCR of roughly 6 to 12 cycles were a sample-barcoded 5' primer and a J-beta primer mix. TCRdb used MiXCR to reprocess the 5' RACE reads, holding one entry per CDR3 protein. Of 550,000 to 750,000 distinct CDR3 sequences listed, around 21% are singletons. Roughly 10 milliliters of peripheral blood were drawn from each donor into EDTA-treated tubes. Every sample had a minimum of 7 million PBMCs isolated. This chain uses TRBV27 with TRBJ2-3, with a weak D call TRBD2 (6 bases). Material: blood. The receptor was isolated from a man aged 65-85 years in good health. CDR3 sequence: CASSLSRRASHTQYF. In DNA, the CDR3 is TGTGCCAGCAGTTTATCCAGGAGGGCTTCACATACGCAGTATTTT.